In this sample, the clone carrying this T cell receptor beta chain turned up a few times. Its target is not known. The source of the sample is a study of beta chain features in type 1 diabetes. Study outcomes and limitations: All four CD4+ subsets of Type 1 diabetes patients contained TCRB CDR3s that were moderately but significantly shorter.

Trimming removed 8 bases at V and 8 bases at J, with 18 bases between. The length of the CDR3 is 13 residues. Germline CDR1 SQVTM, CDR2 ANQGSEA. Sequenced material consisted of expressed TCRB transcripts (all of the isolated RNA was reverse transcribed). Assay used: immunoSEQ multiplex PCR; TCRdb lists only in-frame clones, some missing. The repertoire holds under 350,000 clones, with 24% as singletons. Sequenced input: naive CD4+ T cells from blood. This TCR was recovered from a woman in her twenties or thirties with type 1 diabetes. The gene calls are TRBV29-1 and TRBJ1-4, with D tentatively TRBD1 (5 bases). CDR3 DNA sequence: TGCAGCTTTTCCTCCAGGGCGGGGGAAAAACTGTTTTTT. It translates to CSFSSRAGEKLFF.